These 32 T cell receptor beta chains originate from one sample sequenced in a study of shared clonotypes between healthy human individuals. Sequenced by immunoSEQ multiplex PCR; TCRdb stores in-frame clones only, minus some. The sample carries about 2.5 million clones, 85% to 95% recorded once. Sample: naive CD4+ T cells from PBMCs. Subset here: CD45RA+ positively selected. The receptor set was obtained from a man younger than 30 in good health. Some clones in this sample may be carry-over from other donors' samples.

V is TRBV4-1 and J is TRBJ1-2; tentatively, D is TRBD1 (5 bases). The CDR3 covers 14 residues. Trimming took off 1 base at V and 6 bases at J, with 12 bases between the two ends. Germline V gene lookup returns CDR1 MGHRA and CDR2 YSYEKL. CDR3 amino acids: CASSQVLGVDGYTF. Written as DNA, the CDR3 is TGCGCCAGCAGCCAAGTGTTAGGGGTCGATGGCTACACCTTC.

V usage is TRBV7-2 and J usage is TRBJ2-7; TRBD1 matches at 9 bases. The germline gives CDR1 SGHTA, CDR2 FQGNSA. With V trimmed by 5 bases and J by 7 bases, 6 bases remained unmatched. The CDR3 is 13 amino acids. CDR3 in DNA: TGTGCCAGCAGCAAGGACAGGGGACGGGAGCAGTACTTC. It encodes CASSKDRGREQYF.

The rearrangement links TRBV4-2 to TRBJ1-3; D is unclear. The CDR3 length is 16 residues. Germline V lookup: CDR1 LGHNA, CDR2 YNFKEQ. V was pared by 1 base and J by 4 bases, with 14 bases between. Written as DNA, the CDR3 is TGTGCCAGCAGCCAAGGCGCTTCCAGAGGAGGAAACACCATATATTTT. Its translation: CASSQGASRGGNTIYF.

V is TRBV28 and J is TRBJ2-5; 8 positions match TRBD1. CDR1 and CDR2 from the germline V gene are MDHEN and SYDVKM. J was trimmed by 4 bases and V by 6 bases; bases with no gene match: 7. The CDR3 length is 14 residues. The CDR3 DNA reads TGTGCCAGCAGACCAGGGGGCGCAGCAGAGACCCAGTACTTC. This codes for CASRPGGAAETQYF.

The V and J genes are TRBV27 and TRBJ1-4; TRBD1 matches 8 bases. CDR1 and CDR2 (germline): MNHEY, SMNVEV (reference sequence). The CDR3 totals 17 residues. With V trimmed by 5 bases and J by 8 bases, 16 bases remained unmatched. For the CDR3, the DNA is TGTGCCAGCAGTCCACGGACAGGGCTGGCCCTGGGCGAAAAACTGTTTTTT. Translating gives CASSPRTGLALGEKLFF.

The genes are TRBV6-5 and TRBJ2-7, with 11 bases lining up with TRBD2. The CDR3 has 15 residues. J was trimmed by 3 bases and V by 5 bases; bases with no gene match: 6. CDR1 is MNHEY, CDR2 SVGAGI, per germline. The CDR3 nucleotides read TGTGCCAGCAGTCCAACTAGCGGGAGTCGCTACGAGCAGTACTTC. It is translated as CASSPTSGSRYEQYF.

V is TRBV13 and J is TRBJ2-3, with 8 bases identical to TRBD2. J gave up 2 bases and V 2 bases, and 6 bases lay outside the gene matches. CDR1 is PRHDT and CDR2 is FYEKMQ in the germline V gene (reference sequence). The CDR3 totals 16 residues. The CDR3 coding sequence is TGTGCCAGCAGCTTATCGGGAGGGAGAACCACAGATACGCAGTATTTT. Residues: CASSLSGGRTTDTQYF.

This clone was observed once. The chain is built from TRBV6-1 and TRBJ2-3, with 12 bases lining up with TRBD2. The CDR3 contains 16 residues. V lost 4 bases, J lost 4 bases, and 6 bases stayed unmatched. Germline CDR1 reads MNHNS; CDR2 reads SASEGT. The CDR3 coding sequence is TGTGCCAGCAGTGCCCGACTAGCGGGAGTGGCAGATACGCAGTATTTT. Encoded protein: CASSARLAGVADTQYF.

The chain combines TRBV6-1 with TRBJ1-2, with 9 bases lining up with TRBD1. Germline values: CDR1 MNHNS, CDR2 SASEGT. The CDR3 is 14 residues long. V lost 7 bases to trimming and J lost 5 bases; unmatched junction nucleotides: 8. CDR3 in amino acids: CASKPGQGRYGYTF. CDR3 coding DNA: TGTGCCAGCAAACCGGGACAGGGAAGATATGGCTACACCTTC.

This sequence joins TRBV15 and TRBJ2-1, with D possibly TRBD2 on 5 matching bases. V lost 2 bases and J lost 3, with 11 bases in between. The CDR3 extends over 15 amino acids. Germline V gene lookup returns CDR1 LNHNV and CDR2 YYDKDF (reference sequence). The DNA for the CDR3 is TGTGCCACCAGCAGATCCCCCGCGGGCTACAATGAGCAGTTCTTC. This encodes CATSRSPAGYNEQFF.

The V and J genes are TRBV28 and TRBJ2-7; D uncertain. The CDR3 length is 12 residues. Germline V CDR1 and CDR2: MDHEN, SYDVKM. Trimming left V 3 bases short and J 5 bases short, with 8 bases between. The DNA for the CDR3 is TGTGCCAGCAGTTTTTGGAGCAACGAGCAGTACTTC. It yields the protein CASSFWSNEQYF.

The V call is TRBV5-1, the J call TRBJ2-2, with D uncertain. The CDR3 runs to 13 residues. Germline lookup yields CDR1 SGHRS and CDR2 YFSETQ. The germline V and J ends were trimmed by 8 bases and 7 bases, with 15 bases remaining between them. The CDR3 here is CASRNQADGELFF. CDR3 in DNA: TGCGCCAGTCGGAATCAGGCTGACGGGGAGCTGTTTTTT.

The chain recombines TRBV2 with TRBJ2-3; 7 bases match TRBD1. This CDR3 region has 15 residues. J gave up 2 bases and V 7 bases, and 9 bases lay outside the gene matches. Per the germline V gene, CDR1 is SNHLY and CDR2 is FYNNEI. In DNA, the CDR3 is TGTGCCAGCACCAGGGAAGGGGGCAACACAGATACGCAGTATTTT. It codes for CASTREGGNTDTQYF.

The chain couples TRBV7-8 to TRBJ1-2; tentative D call: TRBD1 (5 bases). This CDR3 spans 14 amino acids. Per the germline V gene, CDR1 is SGHVS and CDR2 is FQNEAQ. The germline V and J ends were trimmed by 6 bases and 3 bases, with 14 bases remaining between them. For the CDR3, the DNA is TGTGCCAGCAGTTCAGGGCTGATCGACTATGGCTACACCTTC. Translation: CASSSGLIDYGYTF.

This clone was observed a single time. Different DNA sequences within this sample yield the same CDR3. The J gene is TRBJ2-3, the V gene TRBV5-1, with 14 bases lining up with TRBD2. The CDR3 is 16 amino acids. Germline V gives CDR1 SGHRS, CDR2 YFSETQ. With V trimmed by 4 bases and J by 4 bases, 5 bases remained unmatched. CDR3 sequence reads: CASSPGTSGSSDTQYF. In DNA, the CDR3 is TGCGCCAGCAGCCCAGGGACTAGCGGGAGTTCAGATACGCAGTATTTT.

This rearrangement joins TRBV14 to TRBJ2-1, with 12 bases lining up with TRBD2. The CDR3 totals 17 residues. In germline, CDR1 is SGHDN, CDR2 FVKESK. J was trimmed by 5 bases and V by 4 bases; bases with no gene match: 9. The CDR3: CASSPRGLAGIHNEQFF. CDR3 bases: TGTGCCAGCAGCCCGAGAGGACTAGCGGGAATCCACAATGAGCAGTTCTTC. The full variable domain, its missing parts supplied by reference TRBV14 and TRBJ2-1, is EAGVTQFPSHSVIEKGQTVTLRCDPISGHDNLYWYRRVMGKEIKFLLHFVKESKQDESGMPNNRFLAERTGGTYSTLKVQPAELEDSGVYFCASSPRGLAGIHNEQFFGPGTRLTVL.

This chain connects TRBV2 to TRBJ2-5, with D possibly being TRBD2 (5 bases). This CDR3 region has 15 residues. Germline V gene sequence: CDR1 SNHLY, CDR2 FYNNEI. Trimming cost V 5 bases and J 3 bases, with 16 bases left between them. In DNA form, the CDR3 reads TGTGCCAGCAGTCCTTTTGTAGCGAGGGAAGAGACCCAGTACTTC. Translating gives CASSPFVAREETQYF.

The chain is built from TRBV7-3 and TRBJ2-3; perhaps TRBD2 as D (6 bases). CDR1 SGHTA and CDR2 FQGTGA come from the germline V gene. This CDR3 has 19 residues. Trimming removed 0 bases at V and 1 base at J, with 20 bases between. CDR3 nucleotides: TGTGCCAGCAGCTTAACTGGGCGGGGCGGCCCCCCGGGCACAGATACGCAGTATTTT. This codes for CASSLTGRGGPPGTDTQYF.

The rearrangement uses TRBV7-3 and TRBJ1-1; D not certain. The CDR3 covers 13 residues. CDR1 is SGHTA and CDR2 is FQGTGA in the germline V gene. Between the trimmed V and J ends, which lost 1 base and 3 bases, there was a span of 6 bases. In DNA, the CDR3 is TGTGCCAGCAGCTTAATGGGGTACACTGAAGCTTTCTTT. Protein product: CASSLMGYTEAFF.

The V call is TRBV11-2, the J call TRBJ1-2, with 11 bases matching TRBD1. The CDR3 contains 15 residues. Per germline, CDR1 SGHAT and CDR2 FQNNGV. Unmatched junction bases numbered 6, after V lost 4 bases and J lost 5 bases. The CDR3 loop reads CASSWKDRGRYGYTF. The CDR3 bases are TGTGCCAGCAGCTGGAAGGACAGGGGGCGGTATGGCTACACCTTC.

The rearrangement joins TRBV7-2 to TRBJ2-7, with 13 bases aligning to TRBD2. J gave up 3 bases and V 5 bases, and 4 bases lay outside the gene matches. The CDR3 consists of 15 residues. The germline gives CDR1 SGHTA, CDR2 FQGNSA. Here the CDR3 reads CASSHRLAGGYEQYF. The CDR3 bases are TGTGCCAGCAGCCACCGACTAGCGGGAGGCTACGAGCAGTACTTC.

This rearrangement joins TRBV10-2 to TRBJ2-1; tentative D call: TRBD1 (7 bases). CDR1 and CDR2 from the germline V gene are WSHSY and SAAADI. The CDR3 is made up of 19 amino acids. Trimming stripped 0 bases from V and 5 bases from J, with 23 bases between. CDR3 DNA: TGCGCCAGCAGTGAGTCTTGGTTTACCAGGCAGGGGGGCAACAATGAGCAGTTCTTC. Translating gives CASSESWFTRQGGNNEQFF.

The genes are TRBV18 and TRBJ2-7; TRBD2 matches at 8 bases. CDR1 is KGHSH and CDR2 is LQKENI in the germline V gene. This CDR3 contains 14 residues. Trimming cost V 4 bases and J 6 bases; bases outside gene matches: 8. CDR3 region: CASSLTSGEGEQYF. CDR3 in DNA: TGTGCCAGCTCACTTACTAGCGGAGAGGGCGAGCAGTACTTC.

With regard to this clone: Other DNA sequences in this specimen translate into the identical CDR3. The chain employs TRBV5-1 and TRBJ2-3; maybe TRBD1 (6 bases). The CDR3 totals 15 residues. Trimming stripped 1 base from V and 0 bases from J, with 9 bases between. CDR1 is SGHRS, CDR2 YFSETQ, per germline. CDR3 protein: CASSLSGASTDTQYF. The CDR3 DNA is TGCGCCAGCAGCTTGTCAGGGGCTAGCACAGATACGCAGTATTTT.

CDR3 loop: CASRPPSGYEQYF. DNA of the CDR3: TGTGCCAGCAGACCACCTAGTGGTTACGAGCAGTACTTC. V gene TRBV6-1 combines with J gene TRBJ2-7; D is unresolved. Germline V lookup: CDR1 MNHNS, CDR2 SASEGT. This CDR3 has 13 residues. V gave up 6 bases and J gave up 4 bases, with 13 bases separating them.

A note on this clone: Other DNA variants within this sample encode the same CDR3. This chain links TRBV28 with TRBJ1-1, with D uncertain. V lost 6 bases to trimming and J lost 4 bases, with 12 bases between them. CDR3 length: 13 amino acids. CDR1 and CDR2 (germline): MDHEN, SYDVKM. As DNA, the CDR3 is TGTGCCAGCAGCCTCGTAGGTGGCACTGAAGCTTTCTTT. It yields the protein CASSLVGGTEAFF.

This chain links TRBV28 with TRBJ2-5; 7 nucleotides match TRBD1. With V trimmed by 5 bases and J by 1 base, 7 bases remained unmatched. The CDR3 runs to 15 residues. Germline CDR1 reads MDHEN; CDR2 reads SYDVKM. The CDR3 here is CASSPWDRVQETQYF. DNA for the CDR3: TGTGCCAGCAGTCCCTGGGACAGAGTCCAAGAGACCCAGTACTTC. Complete variable domain (other parts from reference TRBV28 and TRBJ2-5): DVKVTQSSRYLVKRTGEKVFLECVQDMDHENMFWYRQDPGLGLRLIYFSYDVKMKEKGDIPEGYSVSREKKERFSLILESASTNQTSMYLCASSPWDRVQETQYFGPGTRLLVL.

The CDR3 DNA sequence: TGTGCCACCAGCAGCTGGCAGGGTACCCTAGCATCCTCTGGAAACACCATATATTTT. Translated, it gives CATSSWQGTLASSGNTIYF. The chain recombines TRBV15 with TRBJ1-3, with a tentative D call TRBD1 (5 bases). The germline gives CDR1 LNHNV, CDR2 YYDKDF (reference sequence). V shed 3 bases and J shed 0 bases, with 21 bases lying between them. The CDR3 runs 19 residues.

The gene calls are TRBV5-1 and TRBJ2-7; D is possibly TRBD2 (6 bases). Trimming cost V 5 bases and J 5 bases, with 20 bases left between them. The CDR3 totals 15 residues. CDR1 SGHRS and CDR2 YFSETQ come from the germline V gene. This CDR3 reads CASRPASGRFDEQYF. The CDR3 region has the DNA TGCGCCAGCAGGCCGGCCTCCGGGAGATTCGACGAGCAGTACTTC.

The chain employs TRBV5-1 and TRBJ2-7; no clear D gene. CDR1 SGHRS and CDR2 YFSETQ come from the germline V gene. V lost 0 bases to trimming and J lost 6 bases, with 13 bases between them. CDR3 length equals 14 residues. The CDR3 DNA reads as TGCGCCAGCAGCTTGGGCCGGAGCACCCGCGAGCAGTACTTC. Its protein is CASSLGRSTREQYF.

J is TRBJ2-1 and V is TRBV6-5, with D perhaps matching TRBD1 or TRBD2 (7 bases each). Germline CDR1 reads MNHEY; CDR2 reads SVGAGI. CDR3 length: 13 residues. Trimming cost V 5 bases and J 8 bases, with 13 bases left between them. The chain's CDR3 is CASSKPGGDEQFF. The DNA of the CDR3 is TGTGCCAGCAGTAAACCAGGGGGGGATGAGCAGTTCTTC.

This chain links TRBV10-3 with TRBJ1-2; 7 bases line up with TRBD1. The CDR3 runs 13 residues. Germline V gene lookup returns CDR1 ENHRY and CDR2 SYGVKD. V shed 11 bases and J 3 bases; nucleotides not matched to a gene: 9. The DNA of the CDR3 is TGTGCCGCTACTCCGGGGACAGACTATGGCTACACCTTC. Protein: CAATPGTDYGYTF.